A single sample is the source of the 2 T cell receptor beta chains below, sequenced in a study of blood T cells in healthy people across ages. A second roughly 7 to 12 cycle PCR used barcoded and J-beta primers. TCRdb fed the 5' RACE reads into MiXCR, producing one record per CDR3 protein. The sample yields fewer than 900,000 distinct CDR3 sequences, around 40% seen once. Sequencing was done on a sample of blood. These receptors were obtained from a woman aged 60-70 years in good health.

V and J are TRBV20-1 and TRBJ2-5; 9 bases match TRBD2. The V segment lost 1 base and the J segment 3 bases; nucleotides outside the gene matches: 9. The CDR3 spans 16 residues. Germline V CDR1 and CDR2: DFQATT, SNEGSKA (reference sequence). The CDR3 DNA reads as TGCAGTGCTAGAGTGATAGCTAGCGGGATGAAAGAGACCCAGTACTTC. Residues: CSARVIASGMKETQYF.

This clonotype was picked up a small number of times. This chain uses TRBV4-3 with TRBJ1-2, with D possibly TRBD1 on 6 matching bases. Germline V gene lookup returns CDR1 LGHNA and CDR2 YSLEER. The V gene lost 1 base and the J gene lost 3 bases, with 12 bases spanning the gap. The CDR3 covers 15 residues. CDR3 loop: CASSQVVRTDYGYTF. In DNA form, the CDR3 reads TGCGCCAGCAGCCAAGTCGTCCGGACAGACTATGGCTACACCTTC.